Included here is one TCR beta chain sequence, with context. This sample is drawn from a study of blood T cell repertoires in COVID-19. Across the whole study: COVID-19 samples, acute and convalescent, were from the United States, Italy and Spain. The analysed material was cDNA or gDNA that came from T cells, B-cell-depleted T cells, or PBMCs.

In the original processing: For nucleated cells, counts were estimated from reference gene primer amplification. Profiled with immunoSEQ multiplex PCR; TCRdb holds only in-frame clones, not every one. For V, J and clone size, that table is used; D and trimming come from the DNA. This sample has some 220,000 clones, with 85% to 95% found just once. Trimming took off 0 bases at V and 0 bases at J, with 10 bases between the two ends. Germline lookup yields CDR1 SGHKS and CDR2 YYEKEE (reference sequence). This CDR3 region has 17 residues. In Seattle, patients joined the study during active infection and were tracked longitudinally.

Sequenced: peripheral blood. The V and J genes are TRBV5-5 and TRBJ2-6, with TRBD2 as a possible D gene (5 bases). This clonotype was sampled from a man aged 25 to 40 with COVID-19, enrolled during active disease. The CDR3 sequence: CASSLASGSSGANVLTF. The CDR3 DNA reads TGTGCCAGCAGCTTGGCCTCTGGGAGCTCTGGGGCCAACGTCCTGACTTTC.